This T cell receptor beta chain was recorded in a study of early stage breast cancer tumors (dated by TCRdb to the late 2010s). Regarding the study in general: Of the 15 to 20 invasive breast tumors, approximately 11 were found to be estrogen receptor-positive, progesterone receptor-positive and HER2-negative. On average, each sample had roughly 9.7-fold read coverage. The samples as a whole yielded more than 2.5 million detected templates, corresponding to about a million unique clonotypes. Of the 12 ER+/PR+/HER2- tumors, eight were classified as invasive ductal carcinomas and four as invasive lobular carcinomas. General study outcomes and caveats: Repertoires from blood and normal breast were more alike than repertoires from blood and tumor, and in about 90% of the 16 patients, comparing each tissue with blood separated tumor from normal. Tumors showed roughly 2.3-fold higher T cell density and higher clonality than adjacent normal breast tissue. Because the cohort was small, analysis by tumor subtype was not possible. Enriched TCRB sequences shared across patients were mostly commonly generated sequences, unlikely to play an important role in the tumor microenvironment. Bulk genomic DNA sequencing of unsorted cells missed chain pairing and functional markers such as CD4, CD8 and FOXP3.

From its cysteine to its phenylalanine, the CDR3 spans 14 amino acids. Only the CDR3 part of the read is kept: 42 bases, read in frame from the first base. V is reduced by 1 base and J by 2 bases, leaving a spacing of 7 bases between them. From a lookup of the germline V gene, CDR1 and CDR2 are SGHTA and FQGTGA. Two independent genomic DNA replicates were amplified for each sample, with approximately 0.5 ug used for blood and around 1.5 ug for tumor or normal breast. TCRB sequencing of genomic DNA was carried out with the ImmunoSeq Intro kit according to the manufacturer's instructions. Multiplex PCR ran around 30 cycles with proprietary primers and spike-in control sequences for absolute quantification. Single-end 150-bp reads were used to sequence an 87-bp fragment spanning the CDR3 plus the flanking V and J genes. Seven samples, each with two replicates, were multiplexed per lane of an Illumina MiSeq using version 3.0 chemistry. Per the source publication's procedure: Raw data were processed by the vendor's proprietary pipeline, with both replicates merged into one result per sample. A clonotype was defined as productive rearrangements that share the same V-gene family, CDR3 amino acid sequence and J-gene segment. Clonality was calculated as 1 minus the normalized Shannon entropy (Pielou evenness) of TCRB abundances. To estimate T cell density, the total number of templates was divided by the input cell count, which was inferred from how much DNA went in. Recon with default parameters was used to estimate total repertoire diversity and clonality. Tumor-enriched clonotypes were defined as having over 0.1% abundance in tumor and at least 32-fold higher abundance than in normal breast. What TCRdb holds here is the immuneACCESS table cut down to in-frame rearrangements. Part of the clones is not present; checked against another copy, under half of the missing clones reflect an unresolved V gene, and the others are unexplained. V and J calls and clone size follow that table, whereas D and trimming were derived from the DNA. The sample yields just under 30,000 clones; 84% were counted once. Roughly 10% of the sample is taken by the ten largest.

As regards this clone: This receptor's antigen is unknown. Base qualities are missing; no much larger clone stands one base away.

The study profiled bulk TCR beta-chain repertoires in matched peripheral blood, tumor and adjacent normal breast tissue taken from around 15 patients with early-stage breast cancer. Before surgery, whole blood (about 5-10 mL) was collected into EDTA tubes and processed within 2 hours. Ficoll-Paque centrifugation in SepMate-50 tubes was used to isolate peripheral blood mononuclear cells. PBMCs were cryopreserved in around 90% FBS with roughly 10% DMSO in aliquots of about 1.9 to 4.5 million cells and stored in liquid nitrogen. The Qiagen AllPrep DNA/RNA Mini kit was used to extract genomic DNA. Here the chain combines TRBV7-3 and TRBJ2-3; no D segment can be confidently identified. Sequencing was performed on blood. This clonotype was sampled from a person between 50 and 60 years old with breast cancer. This receptor carries the CDR3 CASSLSAFTDTQYF. The sequenced DNA is TGTGCCAGCAGCTTAAGTGCCTTCACAGATACGCAGTATTTT.